The subject of this entry is one TCR beta chain. Its target is unknown. Germline CDR1 and CDR2: KGHSH and LQKENI. CDR3 length: 13 amino acids. Deletions cut 3 bases from V and 2 bases from J, with 8 bases between. These data originate in a study of cytomegalovirus exposure and HLA in healthy donors. Study-wide points: Links to common viral pathogens appeared, in a later analysis, for several of the most significant clusters. There were 150 or so TCR beta chains listed as cytomegalovirus-associated.

With 60 Vbeta and 13 Jbeta primers, the PCR was carried out. This table comes from immunoSEQ multiplex PCR, and its TCRdb copy is limited to in-frame clones, with some not included. This table holds about 120,000 clones, approximately 80% found once. The chain employs TRBV18 and TRBJ2-7, with D possibly matching TRBD1 (5 bases). The sequencing sample was made of PBMCs. This receptor was identified in a woman aged 40 to 49 in good health and CMV-seronegative. CDR3 nucleotide sequence: TGTGCCAGCTCACCGACAGCCACCTACGAGCAGTACTTC. Its translation: CASSPTATYEQYF. The whole variable domain, filled in from reference TRBV18 and TRBJ2-7, reads NAGVMQNPRHLVRRRGQEARLRCSPMKGHSHVYWYRQLPEEGLKFMVYLQKENIIDESGMPKERFSAEFPKEGPSILRIQQVVRGDSAAYFCASSPTATYEQYFGPGTRLTVT.